The rows below give T cell receptor beta chains drawn from one sample of a study of beta chain features in type 1 diabetes. Clones were sequenced by immunoSEQ multiplex PCR, and TCRdb holds only the in-frame ones, with some missing. Altogether roughly 240,000 clones are present, less than 30% being singletons, with the ten largest covering approximately 0.011%. The sample taken for sequencing was naive CD4+ T cells from blood. Receptors were obtained from a woman in her thirties with type 1 diabetes. The CDR3 runs from the conserved cysteine through the conserved F or W. The D gene is left open where the match is weak. Clone size, where shown, is once, few, many, or a class for clones that have expanded.

d_gene	v_gene	j_gene	abundance	CDR3nt	CDR3aa
.	TRBV7-3	TRBJ2-3	few	TGTGCCAGCAGCTTAATGGGCCTCAGCACAGATACGCAGTATTTT	CASSLMGLSTDTQYF
.	TRBV5-4	TRBJ1-4	.	TGTGCCAGCAGCTATGCAGGAACTAATGAAAAACTGTTTTTT	CASSYAGTNEKLFF
TRBD1	TRBV6-5	TRBJ1-5	.	TGTGCCAGCAGATACAGGGGCGGCCAGCCCCAGCATTTT	CASRYRGGQPQHF
.	TRBV28	TRBJ1-5	.	TGTGCCAGCAGCTCCGGCGGGGGGAGCAATCAGCCCCAGCATTTT	CASSSGGGSNQPQHF
TRBD1	TRBV6-6	TRBJ1-2	few	TGTGCCAGCAGCCCCGGGACAGGGCTGGCTTTTGGCTACACCTTC	CASSPGTGLAFGYTF
.	TRBV30	TRBJ2-3	few	TGTGCCTGGACTAGCACAGATACGCAGTATTTT	CAWTSTDTQYF
TRBD2	TRBV19	TRBJ2-1	.	TGTGCCAGTAGTATTATAGCGGGAGTTGAAAATGAGCAGTTCTTC	CASSIIAGVENEQFF
.	TRBV6-6	TRBJ2-5	few	TGTGCCAGCGGTGAGCAGGTGGAGACCCAGTACTTC	CASGEQVETQYF
TRBD1	TRBV29-1	TRBJ1-1	.	TGCAGCGCTGTAGACAGGGGGCTCACTGAAGCTTTCTTT	CSAVDRGLTEAFF
TRBD1	TRBV28	TRBJ1-5	few	TGTGCCAGCAGTTCACCGGGACAGGGGTCGCAGCCCCAGCATTTT	CASSSPGQGSQPQHF
TRBD1	TRBV30	TRBJ1-1	few	TGTGCCTGGAGTGGCGGGACAGGGTTTAGGACTGAAGCTTTCTTT	CAWSGGTGFRTEAFF